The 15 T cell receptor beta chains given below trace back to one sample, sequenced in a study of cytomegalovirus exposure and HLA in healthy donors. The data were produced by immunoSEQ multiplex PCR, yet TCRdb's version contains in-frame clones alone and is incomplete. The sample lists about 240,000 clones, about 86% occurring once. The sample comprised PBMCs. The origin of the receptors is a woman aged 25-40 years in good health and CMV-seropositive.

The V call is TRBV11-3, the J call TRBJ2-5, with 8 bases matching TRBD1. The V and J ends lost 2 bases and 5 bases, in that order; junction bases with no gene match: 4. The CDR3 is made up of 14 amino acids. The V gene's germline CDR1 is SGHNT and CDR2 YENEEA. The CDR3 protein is CASSLRQGRETQYF. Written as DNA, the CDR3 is TGTGCCAGCAGCTTAAGACAGGGGCGCGAGACCCAGTACTTC.

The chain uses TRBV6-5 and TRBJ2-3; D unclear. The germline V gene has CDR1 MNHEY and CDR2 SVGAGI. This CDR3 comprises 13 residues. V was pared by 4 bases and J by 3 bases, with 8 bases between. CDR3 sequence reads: CASSWAVTDTQYF. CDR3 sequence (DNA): TGTGCCAGCAGTTGGGCTGTAACAGATACGCAGTATTTT.

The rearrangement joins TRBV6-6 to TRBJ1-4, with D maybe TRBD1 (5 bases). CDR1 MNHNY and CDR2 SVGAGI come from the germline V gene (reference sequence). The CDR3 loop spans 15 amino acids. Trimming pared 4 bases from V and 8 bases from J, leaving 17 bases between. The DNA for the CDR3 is TGTGCCAGCAGTTTTCAGGGTCCGCCAGAAGAAAAACTGTTTTTT. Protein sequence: CASSFQGPPEEKLFF.

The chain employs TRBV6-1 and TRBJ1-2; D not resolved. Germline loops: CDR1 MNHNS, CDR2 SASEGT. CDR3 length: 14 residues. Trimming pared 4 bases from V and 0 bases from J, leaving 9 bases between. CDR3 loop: CASSVSGSNYGYTF. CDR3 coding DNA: TGTGCCAGCAGTGTGAGCGGTTCTAACTATGGCTACACCTTC.

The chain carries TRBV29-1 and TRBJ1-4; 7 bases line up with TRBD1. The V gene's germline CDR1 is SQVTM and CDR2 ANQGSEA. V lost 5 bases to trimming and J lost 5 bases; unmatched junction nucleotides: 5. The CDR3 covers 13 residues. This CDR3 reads CSVTTGPNEKLFF. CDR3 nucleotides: TGCAGCGTTACGACAGGGCCAAATGAAAAACTGTTTTTT.

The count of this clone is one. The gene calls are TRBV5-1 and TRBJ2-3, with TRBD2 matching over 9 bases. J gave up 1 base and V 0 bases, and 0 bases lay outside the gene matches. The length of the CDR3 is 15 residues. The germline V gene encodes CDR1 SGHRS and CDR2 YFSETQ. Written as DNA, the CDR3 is TGCGCCAGCAGCTTGGGGACTAGCGGCACAGATACGCAGTATTTT. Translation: CASSLGTSGTDTQYF.

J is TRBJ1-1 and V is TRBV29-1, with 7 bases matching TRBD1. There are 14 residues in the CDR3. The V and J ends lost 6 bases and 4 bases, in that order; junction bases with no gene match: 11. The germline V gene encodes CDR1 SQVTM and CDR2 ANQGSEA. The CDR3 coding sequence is TGCAGCGTCGCCTCCTCGACAGGGAGCACTGAAGCTTTCTTT. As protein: CSVASSTGSTEAFF.

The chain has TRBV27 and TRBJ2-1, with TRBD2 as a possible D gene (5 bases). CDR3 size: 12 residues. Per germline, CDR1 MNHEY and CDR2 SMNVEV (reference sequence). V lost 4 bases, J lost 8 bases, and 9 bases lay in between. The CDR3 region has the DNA TGTGCCAGCAGTTCAACTAGTTATGAGCAGTTCTTC. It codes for CASSSTSYEQFF.

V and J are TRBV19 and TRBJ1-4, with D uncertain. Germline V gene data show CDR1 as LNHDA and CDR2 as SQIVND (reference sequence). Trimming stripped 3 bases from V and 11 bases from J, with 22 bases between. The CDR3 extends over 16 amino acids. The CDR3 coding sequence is TGTGCCAGTAGTATGCTTTTAGGCGATGGAGTCTGGAAACTGTTTTTT. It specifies CASSMLLGDGVWKLFF.

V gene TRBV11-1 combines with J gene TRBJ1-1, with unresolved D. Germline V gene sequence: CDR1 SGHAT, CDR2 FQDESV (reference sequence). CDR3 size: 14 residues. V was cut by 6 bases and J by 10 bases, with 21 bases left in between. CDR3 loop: CASSRGRKADGAFF. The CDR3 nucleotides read TGTGCCAGCAGTCGCGGGAGAAAGGCGGACGGAGCTTTCTTT.

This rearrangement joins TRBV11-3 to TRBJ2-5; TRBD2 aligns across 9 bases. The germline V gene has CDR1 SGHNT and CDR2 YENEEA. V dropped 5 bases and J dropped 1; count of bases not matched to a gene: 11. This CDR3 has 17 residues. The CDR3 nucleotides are TGTGCCAGCAGCCCCCCAGTTGGCGGGAGGGCCCAAGAGACCCAGTACTTC. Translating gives CASSPPVGGRAQETQYF.

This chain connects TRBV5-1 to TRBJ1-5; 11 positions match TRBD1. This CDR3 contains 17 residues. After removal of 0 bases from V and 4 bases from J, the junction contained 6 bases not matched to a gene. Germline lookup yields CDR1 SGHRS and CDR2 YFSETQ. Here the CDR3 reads CASSLEGTGGLNQPQHF. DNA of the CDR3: TGCGCCAGCAGCTTGGAAGGGACAGGGGGTCTTAATCAGCCCCAGCATTTT.

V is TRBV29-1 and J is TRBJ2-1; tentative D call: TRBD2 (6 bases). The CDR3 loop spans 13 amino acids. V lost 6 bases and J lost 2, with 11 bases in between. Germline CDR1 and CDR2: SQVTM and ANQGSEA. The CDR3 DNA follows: TGCAGCGTCCTCCGACTAGCCTACAATGAGCAGTTCTTC. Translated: CSVLRLAYNEQFF.

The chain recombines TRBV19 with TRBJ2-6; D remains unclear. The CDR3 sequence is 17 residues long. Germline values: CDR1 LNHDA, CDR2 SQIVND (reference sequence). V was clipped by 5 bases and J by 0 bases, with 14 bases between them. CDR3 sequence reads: CASSRSLTLSGANVLTF. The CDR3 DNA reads TGTGCCAGTAGTCGGAGTCTAACCCTCTCTGGGGCCAACGTCCTGACTTTC.

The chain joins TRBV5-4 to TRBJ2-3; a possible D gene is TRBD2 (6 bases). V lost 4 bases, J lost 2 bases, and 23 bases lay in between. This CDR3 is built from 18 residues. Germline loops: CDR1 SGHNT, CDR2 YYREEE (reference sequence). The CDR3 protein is CASSRGNRPQQLTDTQYF. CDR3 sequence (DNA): TGTGCCAGCAGCCGGGGGAATCGACCCCAACAGCTCACAGATACGCAGTATTTT.